Following are 31 T cell receptor beta chains from one sample sequenced in a study of CXCR3-negative and CXCR3-positive naive CD8 T cells. These TCRs are of unknown antigen specificity. UMI-labeled TRB cDNA libraries were prepared by 5' RACE. One entry per CDR3 protein, without DNA, is what TCRdb gives after re-calling the 5' RACE reads. This listing includes some 85,000 distinct CDR3 sequences. Broader study findings: Greater hydrophobicity was found in TRB CDR3s of CXCR3-positive naive cells than of CXCR3-negative naive cells.

The specimen sequenced was naive CXCR3+ CD8+ T cells from blood. Documented subset: CD45RO-CCR7+CD27+CD95- naive CD8+ T cells expressing CXCR3 (TNR3+). The source of these receptors is a human donor in good health. Some clones in this sample may be carry-over from other donors' samples.

The chain uses TRBV9 and TRBJ2-7; there is no DNA to check the TCRdb D call of TRBD1. CDR3 length equals 16 residues. Germline values: CDR1 SGDLS, CDR2 YYNGEE. CDR3 residues: CASSPTGGFTSYEQYF.

The CDR3 loop reads CASSHGTGEQYF. V usage is TRBV12-3 or TRBV12-4 and J usage is TRBJ2-7; the D gene TCRdb calls, TRBD2, cannot be checked with no DNA. The CDR3 is 12 residues long.

The chain couples TRBV27 to TRBJ2-5; the TRBD1 assignment by TCRdb is unverifiable without DNA. Germline V CDR1 and CDR2: MNHEY, SMNVEV (reference sequence). CDR3 size: 15 residues. CDR3 protein: CASTETGVGSETQYF.

V gene TRBV29-1 combines with J gene TRBJ1-2; without DNA, the TCRdb call of TRBD1 cannot be checked. The CDR3 extends over 16 amino acids. Germline-derived CDR1 and CDR2 are SQVTM and ANQGSEA. The CDR3 here is CSATLVNVQRGYGYTF. Variable domain in full (rest from reference TRBV29-1 and TRBJ1-2): SAVISQKPSRDICQRGTSLTIQCQVDSQVTMMFWYRQQPGQSLTLIATANQGSEATYESGFVIDKFPISRPNLTFSTLTVSNMSPEDSSIYLCSATLVNVQRGYGYTFGSGTRLTVV.

The chain couples TRBV28 to TRBJ2-1; the D call of TRBD2 rests on TCRdb alone, since no DNA is present to check it. Looked up from germline, CDR1 is MDHEN and CDR2 is SYDVKM. The CDR3 is 16 residues long. The CDR3 loop is CASSSITGLACNEQFF. Based on the CDR3 plus reference TRBV28 and TRBJ2-1, the full variable domain is DVKVTQSSRYLVKRTGEKVFLECVQDMDHENMFWYRQDPGLGLRLIYFSYDVKMKEKGDIPEGYSVSREKKERFSLILESASTNQTSMYLCASSSITGLACNEQFFGPGTRLTVL.

J is TRBJ1-2 and V is TRBV6-5. CDR1 is MNHEY and CDR2 is SVGAGI in the germline V gene. This CDR3 is built from 14 residues. The CDR3 spells CASSLGLKTYGYTF.

V usage is TRBV15 and J usage is TRBJ2-7; TCRdb gives TRBD1 as the D gene, but with no DNA this cannot be confirmed. The CDR3 has 17 amino acids. The germline gives CDR1 LNHNV, CDR2 YYDKDF (reference sequence). CDR3: CATSRDLSGTGPYEQYF.

The rearrangement links TRBV3-1 to TRBJ2-3; TCRdb designates TRBD2, a call that cannot be tested without DNA. CDR3 length: 16 residues. CDR1 and CDR2 from the germline V gene are LGHDT and YNNKEL (reference sequence). The CDR3 loop is CASSPIAGEGTDTQYF.

The chain has TRBV7-9 and TRBJ1-2; TCRdb selects TRBD1, and the lack of DNA leaves this call unchecked. The CDR3 extends over 14 amino acids. Germline values: CDR1 SEHNR, CDR2 FQNEAQ (reference sequence). The CDR3 region is CASSNEAQNYGYTF.

The V gene is TRBV19, the J gene TRBJ1-1; without DNA, the TCRdb call of TRBD1 cannot be checked. In germline, CDR1 is LNHDA, CDR2 SQIVND (reference sequence). The length of the CDR3 is 15 residues. The CDR3 here is CASSHGEPWNTEAFF. The whole variable domain, remainder taken from reference TRBV19 and TRBJ1-1, is DGGITQSPKYLFRKEGQNVTLSCEQNLNHDAMYWYRQDPGQGLRLIYYSQIVNDFQKGDIAEGYSVSREKKESFPLTVTSAQKNPTAFYLCASSHGEPWNTEAFFGQGTRLTVV.

The rearrangement uses TRBV12-3 or TRBV12-4 and TRBJ2-3; TCRdb selects TRBD2, and the lack of DNA leaves this call unchecked. The CDR3 extends over 19 amino acids. The CDR3 spells CASSWPSGGANWEGDTQYF.

The V gene is TRBV12-3 or TRBV12-4, the J gene TRBJ2-1; TCRdb's assignment of TRBD1 cannot be checked, as there is no DNA. This CDR3 has 19 residues. CDR3 residues: CASSPDRDTMWGLADEQFF.

The chain combines TRBV4-1 with TRBJ2-1; TCRdb selects TRBD1, and the lack of DNA leaves this call unchecked. The CDR3 consists of 15 residues. CDR1 MGHRA and CDR2 YSYEKL come from the germline V gene. CDR3 residues: CASSQTGNSYNEQFF.

The chain employs TRBV6-2 or TRBV6-3 and TRBJ2-3. Germline CDR1 reads MNHEY; CDR2 reads SVGEGT. The CDR3 has 12 residues. CDR3 amino acids: CASSGLPDTQYF.

The chain is built from TRBV27 and TRBJ2-7. Germline assignment: CDR1 MNHEY and CDR2 SMNVEV (reference sequence). The CDR3 has 13 residues. CDR3 loop: CASSLGITYEQYF.

The gene calls are TRBV5-1 and TRBJ2-2; the TCRdb D gene call, TRBD2, has no DNA to confirm it. Germline CDR1 and CDR2: SGHRS and YFSETQ. The CDR3 sequence is 16 residues long. The CDR3 is CASSTGLAENTGELFF.

This chain uses TRBV20-1 with TRBJ2-7. The CDR3 sequence is 15 residues long. Germline-derived CDR1 and CDR2 are DFQATT and SNEGSKA (reference sequence). The CDR3 reads CSARDLGRGSYEQYF.

This chain links TRBV28 with TRBJ2-7; with no DNA, the TCRdb D assignment of TRBD1 cannot be verified. The CDR3 loop spans 13 amino acids. CDR1 and CDR2 (germline): MDHEN, SYDVKM. The CDR3 here is CASSSDNIDEQYF.

The chain employs TRBV4-1 and TRBJ1-5. Germline loops: CDR1 MGHRA, CDR2 YSYEKL. The CDR3 length is 15 residues. This chain's CDR3 is CASSSKDGSNQPQHF.

The chain's CDR3 is CATQIGPLNTGELFF. The rearrangement joins TRBV25-1 to TRBJ2-2; TCRdb calls TRBD2, which cannot be checked without DNA. There are 15 residues in the CDR3. Germline V lookup: CDR1 MGHDK, CDR2 SYGVNS. The full variable domain, completed using reference TRBV25-1 and TRBJ2-2, is EADIYQTPRYLVIGTGKKITLECSQTMGHDKMYWYQQDPGMELHLIHYSYGVNSTEKGDLSSESTVSRIRTEHFPLTLESARPSHTSQYLCATQIGPLNTGELFFGEGSRLTVL.

This chain connects TRBV7-2 to TRBJ2-6; no DNA is available, so the TRBD1 call from TCRdb remains unchecked. The germline V gene encodes CDR1 SGHTA and CDR2 FQGNSA. The CDR3 extends over 15 amino acids. CDR3 sequence reads: CASTRWGSGANVLTF.

The chain is built from TRBV12-3 or TRBV12-4 and TRBJ2-3; the D call from TCRdb, TRBD2, cannot be confirmed without DNA. This CDR3 has 16 amino acids. CDR3 sequence reads: CASSSLRLDPTDTQYF.

This chain connects TRBV7-2 to TRBJ2-7. Germline V gene lookup returns CDR1 SGHTA and CDR2 FQGNSA. The CDR3 extends over 14 amino acids. This CDR3 reads CASSFSGPTYEQYF.

The gene calls are TRBV2 and TRBJ2-1. CDR3 length: 14 amino acids. Germline V CDR1 and CDR2: SNHLY, FYNNEI. CDR3 loop: CARGSRESYNEQFF.

V is TRBV20-1 and J is TRBJ2-3; TCRdb's D gene call, TRBD2, goes unchecked for lack of DNA. This CDR3 contains 17 residues. From germline, CDR1 is DFQATT and CDR2 SNEGSKA (reference sequence). CDR3 sequence: CSATTGLAGVSTDTQYF.

The gene calls are TRBV29-1 and TRBJ1-1. CDR1 and CDR2 from the germline V gene are SQVTM and ANQGSEA. The CDR3 length is 11 residues. The chain's CDR3 is CSELENTEAFF. The variable domain in full, with the rest retrieved from reference TRBV29-1 and TRBJ1-1, is SAVISQKPSRDICQRGTSLTIQCQVDSQVTMMFWYRQQPGQSLTLIATANQGSEATYESGFVIDKFPISRPNLTFSTLTVSNMSPEDSSIYLCSELENTEAFFGQGTRLTVV.

The chain couples TRBV6-2 or TRBV6-3 to TRBJ2-1; checking the TCRdb D call of TRBD1 is not possible without DNA. CDR1 is MNHEY and CDR2 is SVGEGT in the germline V gene. The CDR3 is 17 amino acids. The CDR3 here is CASSYIPGQGALDEQFF.

The rearrangement uses TRBV7-7 and TRBJ2-1; TCRdb indicates TRBD2, and absent DNA this call remains unverified. Germline V gives CDR1 SSHAT, CDR2 FNYEAQ (reference sequence). CDR3 length equals 13 residues. CDR3 region: CASSLGTANEQFF.

V and J are TRBV6-2 or TRBV6-3 and TRBJ2-4; TCRdb picks TRBD2, but there is no DNA to check that call. The CDR3 totals 18 residues. In germline, CDR1 is MNHEY, CDR2 SVGEGT. The CDR3 spells CASRPGTSGRAPKNIQYF.

This chain joins TRBV13 and TRBJ2-4; absent DNA, TCRdb's TRBD2 call cannot be checked. The CDR3 spans 19 residues. CDR1 is PRHDT and CDR2 is FYEKMQ in the germline V gene (reference sequence). The CDR3 region is CASSPSLAGGPGTKNIQYF.

The chain recombines TRBV3-1 with TRBJ2-3; no DNA is available, so the TRBD2 call from TCRdb remains unchecked. Germline-derived CDR1 and CDR2 are LGHDT and YNNKEL (reference sequence). This CDR3 has 14 amino acids. CDR3 protein: CASSPWRGTDTQYF.